The clone carrying this T cell receptor beta chain came up a few times. TCRdb passed the 5' RACE reads through MiXCR, listing each CDR3 protein once. The data hold some 46,000 distinct CDR3 sequences, with 7.5% to 10% observed a single time. V lost 7 bases and J 8 bases, leaving 12 bases between the germline ends. The CDR3 runs to 13 residues. From germline, CDR1 is MNHNY and CDR2 SVGAGI (reference sequence). This specimen comes from a study of early T cells in non-severe SARS-CoV-2 infection. This TCR was sampled from an adult who was a healthcare worker with PCR-confirmed SARS-CoV-2 infection or an uninfected control (not recorded which). The material sequenced was whole blood. V and J are TRBV6-6 and TRBJ1-6; D ambiguous. The CDR3 reads CASTRAAHSPLHF. The CDR3 nucleotides are TGTGCCAGCACCCGGGCTGCACATTCACCCCTCCACTTT.